This passage covers 9 T cell receptor beta chains from one sample sequenced in a study of PD-1 blockade in classical Hodgkin lymphoma. Some clones are missing from TCRdb's copy, which holds only in-frame ones; the method was immunoSEQ multiplex PCR. The data contain about 39,000 clones, 77% of them singletons. Time point denoted: cycle 4 day 1 (C4D1), after more than 5 weeks of nivolumab. Following autologous stem cell transplantation, relapse occurred in every patient, and exposure to brentuximab vedotin varied. This specimen consisted of peripheral blood mononuclear cells (PBMCs), obtained before the fourth cycle of nivolumab. These TCRs come from a human donor with classical Hodgkin lymphoma.

V gene TRBV7-3 combines with J gene TRBJ2-3; D is undetermined. Trimming left V 1 base short and J 3 bases short, with 5 bases between. The length of the CDR3 is 13 residues. CDR1 and CDR2 from the germline V gene are SGHTA and FQGTGA. The CDR3 bases are TGTGCCAGCAGCTTAAGCCAGACAGATACGCAGTATTTT. It codes for CASSLSQTDTQYF. The full variable domain, rest sourced from reference TRBV7-3 and TRBJ2-3, is GAGVSQTPSNKVTEKGKYVELRCDPISGHTALYWYRQSLGQGPEFLIYFQGTGAADDSGLPNDRFFAVRPEGSVSTLKIQRTERGDSAVYLCASSLSQTDTQYFGPGTRLTVL.

This clone was counted a few times. The chain uses TRBV7-9 and TRBJ1-1; D ambiguous. V lost 1 base to trimming and J lost 1 base, with 7 bases between them. The germline V gene encodes CDR1 SEHNR and CDR2 FQNEAQ (reference sequence). The CDR3 is 14 residues long. This chain's CDR3 is CASSLEGPNTEAFF. CDR3 nucleotides: TGTGCCAGCAGCTTAGAGGGCCCGAACACTGAAGCTTTCTTT.

V gene TRBV4-2 combines with J gene TRBJ1-2; no clear D. The germline CDR1 and CDR2 sequences are LGHNA and YNFKEQ. This CDR3 has 14 amino acids. V shed 0 bases and J shed 5 bases, with 10 bases lying between them. This CDR3 reads CASSQDPGPYGYTF. The CDR3 DNA sequence: TGTGCCAGCAGCCAAGATCCAGGACCGTATGGCTACACCTTC.

V is TRBV25-1 and J is TRBJ2-5; D unclear. The V gene's germline CDR1 is MGHDK and CDR2 SYGVNS. There are 14 residues in the CDR3. Trimming removed 2 bases from V and 3 bases from J, with 10 bases in between. The CDR3 bases are TGTGCCAGCAGTGAAAGTGTATTTAAAGAGACCCAGTACTTC. Its protein product is CASSESVFKETQYF. The whole variable domain, remainder taken from reference TRBV25-1 and TRBJ2-5, is EADIYQTPRYLVIGTGKKITLECSQTMGHDKMYWYQQDPGMELHLIHYSYGVNSTEKGDLSSESTVSRIRTEHFPLTLESARPSHTSQYLCASSESVFKETQYFGPGTRLLVL.

The chain employs TRBV10-3 and TRBJ1-5, with a tentative D call TRBD1 (6 bases). With 5 bases removed from V and 5 bases from J, the gap between germline ends came to 10 bases. This CDR3 region has 13 residues. Germline CDR1 is ENHRY and CDR2 is SYGVKD. The CDR3 loop reads CAISLKGDQPQHF. CDR3 DNA sequence: TGTGCCATCAGTTTAAAGGGGGATCAGCCCCAGCATTTT.

This CDR3 is CASSLGGAVQETQYF. The CDR3 DNA sequence: TGTGCCAGCAGCCTCGGGGGGGCGGTTCAAGAGACCCAGTACTTC. J is TRBJ2-5 and V is TRBV6-6; TRBD2 aligns across 8 bases. CDR3 length: 15 amino acids. The trim removed 6 bases at V and 2 bases at J, leaving 8 bases unmatched. Germline CDR1 and CDR2: MNHNY and SVGAGI (reference sequence).

J is TRBJ1-5 and V is TRBV19; 9 bases agree with TRBD1. The CDR3 loop spans 20 amino acids. The V gene's germline CDR1 is LNHDA and CDR2 SQIVND (reference sequence). Germline trimming cut 7 bases from V and 1 base from J; bases unmatched to any gene: 20. CDR3 sequence reads: CASTLKAGQGMIRSNQPQHF. The CDR3 DNA follows: TGTGCCAGTACCTTAAAAGCCGGACAGGGGATGATTAGGAGCAATCAGCCCCAGCATTTT.

V gene TRBV9 combines with J gene TRBJ2-1; no firm D call. V lost 0 bases and J lost 1, with 8 bases in between. CDR1 and CDR2 from the germline V gene are SGDLS and YYNGEE. This CDR3 has 15 residues. The CDR3 sequence: CASSVELESYNEQFF. CDR3 bases: TGTGCCAGCAGCGTAGAGTTAGAGTCCTACAATGAGCAGTTCTTC.

This chain uses TRBV27 with TRBJ2-3, with D tentatively TRBD1 (7 bases). This CDR3 comprises 14 residues. Germline V gene sequence: CDR1 MNHEY, CDR2 SMNVEV (reference sequence). Trimming removed 6 bases at V and 3 bases at J, with 13 bases between. The CDR3 coding sequence is TGTGCCAGCAGGACCAGGGGGAGGACAGATACGCAGTATTTT. Translating it yields CASRTRGRTDTQYF.